This entry features one T cell receptor beta chain sequence. The same CDR3 arises from other DNA sequences in this sample as well. This entry belongs to a study of cytomegalovirus exposure and HLA in healthy donors. It was with 60 Vbeta and 13 Jbeta primers that the PCR ran. TCRdb keeps only in-frame clones here, not all; method: immunoSEQ multiplex PCR. The sample lists about 170,000 clones, roughly 80% seen once, with approximately 2% in the top ten. Germline loops: CDR1 LNHDA, CDR2 SQIVND (reference sequence). The CDR3 runs to 16 residues. The V and J ends lost 3 bases and 0 bases, in that order; junction bases with no gene match: 3.

This chain links TRBV19 with TRBJ2-1; 9 bases match TRBD2. The sequencing sample was made of PBMCs. The receptor was derived from a female donor in good health and CMV-seronegative. The CDR3: CASSIAGGSSYNEQFF. The CDR3 region has the DNA TGTGCCAGTAGTATTGCGGGAGGGAGCTCCTACAATGAGCAGTTCTTC.